The rows below give T cell receptor beta chains drawn from one sample of a study of T cell repertoires in cytomegalovirus infection. Each CDR3 protein is one row after TCRdb ran MiXCR on the reads. The table shows around 100,000 distinct CDR3 sequences, with about 25% occurring only once. Sequencing used CD8+ T cells from PBMCs. The receptors here all came from a human donor in good health (CMV status not recorded). Some clones in this sample may be carry-over from other donors' samples. Both conserved end residues are part of each CDR3. The D gene is left open where the match is weak. For some rows the clone size is stated as once, few or many, or as a class when expanded; others skip it.

D gene: TRBD1
clone size: .
CDR3 length: 15
J gene: TRBJ1-1
V gene: TRBV7-6
CDR3 DNA: TGTGCCAGCAGCCCCCGGGACAGGGCGAACACTGAAGCTTTCTTT
CDR3 protein: CASSPRDRANTEAFF

D gene: .
clone size: many
CDR3 length: 13
J gene: TRBJ1-1
V gene: TRBV7-9
CDR3 DNA: TGTGCCAGCAGCCCCCGAGGTGGGACTGAAGCTTTCTTT
CDR3 protein: CASSPRGGTEAFF

D gene: TRBD1
clone size: few
CDR3 length: 16
J gene: TRBJ1-1
V gene: TRBV7-2
CDR3 DNA: TGTGCCAGCAACTTAAGGGACAGATACATGAACACTGAAGCTTTCTTT
CDR3 protein: CASNLRDRYMNTEAFF

D gene: .
clone size: many
CDR3 length: 15
J gene: TRBJ2-1
V gene: TRBV11-2
CDR3 DNA: TGTGCCAGCAGCCCTACGGGTAGCTCCTACAATGAGCAGTTCTTC
CDR3 protein: CASSPTGSSYNEQFF

D gene: .
clone size: .
CDR3 length: 12
J gene: TRBJ2-1
V gene: TRBV7-9
CDR3 DNA: TGTGCCAGCAGCTTCGGCCACAATGAGCAGTTCTTC
CDR3 protein: CASSFGHNEQFF

D gene: TRBD1
clone size: few
CDR3 length: 17
J gene: TRBJ2-4
V gene: TRBV6-5
CDR3 DNA: TGTGCCAGCAGGTTGACTAAGGGGGCGGAAGTCAAAAACATTCAGTACTTC
CDR3 protein: CASRLTKGAEVKNIQYF

D gene: .
clone size: many
CDR3 length: 14
J gene: TRBJ2-7
V gene: TRBV19
CDR3 DNA: TGTGCCAGTAGTATAGAGTCGACAGGAGGGGAGCAGTACTTC
CDR3 protein: CASSIESTGGEQYF

D gene: .
clone size: .
CDR3 length: 13
J gene: TRBJ2-1
V gene: TRBV7-8
CDR3 DNA: TGTGCCAGCAGCTTAGCCGACGCGAATGAGCAGTTCTTC
CDR3 protein: CASSLADANEQFF

D gene: .
clone size: many
CDR3 length: 16
J gene: TRBJ2-1
V gene: TRBV6-2/TRBV6-3
CDR3 DNA: TGTGCCAGCAGTTACTCGACTCTTCCAGGAGGTAATGAGCAGTTCTTC
CDR3 protein: CASSYSTLPGGNEQFF

D gene: TRBD1
clone size: .
CDR3 length: 15
J gene: TRBJ1-5
V gene: TRBV6-6
CDR3 DNA: TGTGCCAGCACAAGCGGACAGGGAAGGAATCAGCCCCAGCATTTT
CDR3 protein: CASTSGQGRNQPQHF

D gene: .
clone size: few
CDR3 length: 14
J gene: TRBJ2-1
V gene: TRBV5-8
CDR3 DNA: TGTGCCAGCAGCTTGGCCGAAGGATGGGCTGAGCAGTTCTTC
CDR3 protein: CASSLAEGWAEQFF

D gene: TRBD1
clone size: many
CDR3 length: 14
J gene: TRBJ1-2
V gene: TRBV7-2
CDR3 DNA: TGTGCCAGCACTACTATACAGGGGGACTATGGCTACACCTTC
CDR3 protein: CASTTIQGDYGYTF

D gene: TRBD2
clone size: .
CDR3 length: 13
J gene: TRBJ2-1
V gene: TRBV7-6
CDR3 DNA: TGTGCTAGCAGCTATGGGACTAGGAATAAGCAGTTCTTC
CDR3 protein: CASSYGTRNKQFF

D gene: TRBD1
clone size: few
CDR3 length: 16
J gene: TRBJ2-1
V gene: TRBV24-1
CDR3 DNA: TGTGCCACCAGTGACACCGGGACAGGGGCCTACAATGAGCAGTTCTTC
CDR3 protein: CATSDTGTGAYNEQFF

D gene: TRBD1
clone size: many
CDR3 length: 15
J gene: TRBJ1-1
V gene: TRBV7-6
CDR3 DNA: TGTGCCAGCAGTTATGGACAGGGGGCGGGCACTGAAGCTTTCTTT
CDR3 protein: CASSYGQGAGTEAFF

D gene: TRBD1
clone size: .
CDR3 length: 16
J gene: TRBJ2-7
V gene: TRBV6-2/TRBV6-3
CDR3 DNA: TGTGCCAGCAGCCGGACAGGGGGACGATCTACCTACGAGCAGTACTTC
CDR3 protein: CASSRTGGRSTYEQYF

D gene: TRBD2
clone size: few
CDR3 length: 11
J gene: TRBJ2-7
V gene: TRBV6-4
CDR3 DNA: TGTGCCAGCAGTGAGGGGGGGAAGAGGTACTTC
CDR3 protein: CASSEGGKRYF

D gene: TRBD2
clone size: many
CDR3 length: 19
J gene: TRBJ2-6
V gene: TRBV7-3
CDR3 DNA: TGTGCCAGCAGCTTAATGAGGTCTAGCGGGTTGGCTGGGGCCAACGTCCTGACTTTC
CDR3 protein: CASSLMRSSGLAGANVLTF

D gene: .
clone size: .
CDR3 length: 14
J gene: TRBJ2-3
V gene: TRBV28
CDR3 DNA: TGTGCCAGCAGTTTACAGGGCTACGCAGATACGCAGTATTTT
CDR3 protein: CASSLQGYADTQYF

D gene: .
clone size: once
CDR3 length: 16
J gene: TRBJ2-1
V gene: TRBV6-2/TRBV6-3
CDR3 DNA: TGTGCCAGCAGTTACTCGATGACGGGAACTTACAATGAGCAGTTCTTC
CDR3 protein: CASSYSMTGTYNEQFF

D gene: .
clone size: .
CDR3 length: 14
J gene: TRBJ1-5
V gene: TRBV25-1
CDR3 DNA: TGTGCCAGCAGTGAACGGACAAACAATCAGCCCCAGCATTTT
CDR3 protein: CASSERTNNQPQHF

D gene: .
clone size: many
CDR3 length: 13
J gene: TRBJ1-1
V gene: TRBV7-2
CDR3 DNA: TGTGCCAGCAGCTCCGGGACCGCCCTTGAAGCTTTCTTT
CDR3 protein: CASSSGTALEAFF

D gene: .
clone size: .
CDR3 length: 13
J gene: TRBJ2-7
V gene: TRBV6-2/TRBV6-3
CDR3 DNA: TGTGCCAGCAGTTTCTCAACTCCCTACGAGCAGTACTTC
CDR3 protein: CASSFSTPYEQYF

D gene: .
clone size: few
CDR3 length: 14
J gene: TRBJ2-5
V gene: TRBV7-9
CDR3 DNA: TGTGCCAGCAGCTTTAAAACAGTCGGGGAGACCCAGTACTTC
CDR3 protein: CASSFKTVGETQYF

D gene: TRBD2
clone size: .
CDR3 length: 14
J gene: TRBJ2-1
V gene: TRBV7-9
CDR3 DNA: TGTGCCAGCAGCGACAACGGAGCGGGGCCCGAGCAGTTCTTC
CDR3 protein: CASSDNGAGPEQFF

D gene: TRBD2
clone size: .
CDR3 length: 17
J gene: TRBJ2-3
V gene: TRBV28
CDR3 DNA: TGTGCCAGCAGTTTAGGACTAGCGGGCGAGCACACAGATACGCAGTATTTT
CDR3 protein: CASSLGLAGEHTDTQYF

D gene: .
clone size: many
CDR3 length: 13
J gene: TRBJ1-1
V gene: TRBV4-3
CDR3 DNA: TGCGCCAGCAGCCAAGTACGGAACACTGAAGCTTTCTTT
CDR3 protein: CASSQVRNTEAFF

D gene: .
clone size: many
CDR3 length: 15
J gene: TRBJ2-1
V gene: TRBV6-2/TRBV6-3
CDR3 DNA: TGTGCCAGCAGTTACTTGGGATCCTCCTACAATGAGCAGTTCTTC
CDR3 protein: CASSYLGSSYNEQFF

D gene: TRBD2
clone size: .
CDR3 length: 13
J gene: TRBJ2-7
V gene: TRBV6-2/TRBV6-3
CDR3 DNA: TGTGCCAGCACGAGGACTAGCCATTACGAGCAGTACTTC
CDR3 protein: CASTRTSHYEQYF

D gene: .
clone size: many
CDR3 length: 12
J gene: TRBJ2-3
V gene: TRBV7-6
CDR3 DNA: TGTGCCAGCAGCTTTTCTAAAGATACGCAGTATTTT
CDR3 protein: CASSFSKDTQYF

D gene: .
clone size: .
CDR3 length: 17
J gene: TRBJ2-2
V gene: TRBV28
CDR3 DNA: TGTGCCAGCAGTTTACCCGGGTGGTCCTCGAACACCGGGGAGCTGTTTTTT
CDR3 protein: CASSLPGWSSNTGELFF

D gene: TRBD2
clone size: .
CDR3 length: 17
J gene: TRBJ2-7
V gene: TRBV4-2
CDR3 DNA: TGTGCCAGCAGCCACGGACTAGCGGGCGGAACCTCCTACGAGCAGTACTTC
CDR3 protein: CASSHGLAGGTSYEQYF

D gene: TRBD2
clone size: few
CDR3 length: 15
J gene: TRBJ2-1
V gene: TRBV25-1
CDR3 DNA: TGTGCCAGCAGTGGGACTAGCGGGAGCACCCATGAGCAGTTCTTC
CDR3 protein: CASSGTSGSTHEQFF

D gene: TRBD1
clone size: few
CDR3 length: 18
J gene: TRBJ2-6
V gene: TRBV20-1
CDR3 DNA: TGCAGTGCTAGTGCGACCGGGACAGGGACCTCTGGGGCCAACGTCCTGACTTTC
CDR3 protein: CSASATGTGTSGANVLTF

D gene: TRBD1
clone size: .
CDR3 length: 14
J gene: TRBJ1-6
V gene: TRBV7-9
CDR3 DNA: TGTGCCAGCAGCCTGGGACAGCCCAATTCACCCCTCCACTTT
CDR3 protein: CASSLGQPNSPLHF

D gene: TRBD2
clone size: .
CDR3 length: 18
J gene: TRBJ2-3
V gene: TRBV7-2
CDR3 DNA: TGTGCCAGCAGCGAAACCGGACTAGCGGGAGGGATAATAACCACGCAGTATTTT
CDR3 protein: CASSETGLAGGIITTQYF

D gene: .
clone size: .
CDR3 length: 14
J gene: TRBJ1-1
V gene: TRBV4-3
CDR3 DNA: TGCGCCAGCAGCCAATGGGTATCGGAGACTGAAGCTTTCTTT
CDR3 protein: CASSQWVSETEAFF

D gene: .
clone size: many
CDR3 length: 16
J gene: TRBJ2-3
V gene: TRBV12-3/TRBV12-4
CDR3 DNA: TGTGCCAGCAGCAACGGGGACTTGATGACGGCAGATACGCAGTATTTT
CDR3 protein: CASSNGDLMTADTQYF

D gene: .
clone size: few
CDR3 length: 12
J gene: TRBJ2-2
V gene: TRBV29-1
CDR3 DNA: TGCAGCGTTGAATGGCCTGCCGGGGAGCTGTTTTTT
CDR3 protein: CSVEWPAGELFF

D gene: TRBD2
clone size: .
CDR3 length: 18
J gene: TRBJ2-2
V gene: TRBV20-1
CDR3 DNA: TGCAGTGCTAGAGACCCCGGGGGGTGGGGCCCGAACACCGGGGAGCTGTTTTTT
CDR3 protein: CSARDPGGWGPNTGELFF

D gene: TRBD1
clone size: .
CDR3 length: 14
J gene: TRBJ2-3
V gene: TRBV28
CDR3 DNA: TGTGCCAGCAGTCTTTCTCCAGGGGGAACGACGCAGTATTTT
CDR3 protein: CASSLSPGGTTQYF

D gene: .
clone size: many
CDR3 length: 18
J gene: TRBJ2-7
V gene: TRBV6-1
CDR3 DNA: TGTGCCAGCAGTGAACGGCGAGGGCGGCTCGGTTCAAGCTACGAGCAGTACTTC
CDR3 protein: CASSERRGRLGSSYEQYF

D gene: TRBD1
clone size: few
CDR3 length: 15
J gene: TRBJ2-7
V gene: TRBV7-6
CDR3 DNA: TGTGCCAGCAGCTCCTCAGGGGGCACCCCCTACGAGCAGTACTTC
CDR3 protein: CASSSSGGTPYEQYF

D gene: .
clone size: few
CDR3 length: 15
J gene: TRBJ2-2
V gene: TRBV7-9
CDR3 DNA: TGTGCCAGCAGCTTAGTTCGGGGAGATGGCGGGGAGCTGTTTTTT
CDR3 protein: CASSLVRGDGGELFF

D gene: .
clone size: .
CDR3 length: 18
J gene: TRBJ2-7
V gene: TRBV28
CDR3 DNA: TGTGCCAGCCGCTTAACTGTCCACTATAACAGGAGCTCCTACGAGCAGTACTTC
CDR3 protein: CASRLTVHYNRSSYEQYF